This T cell receptor (beta chain) was documented in a study of cytomegalovirus exposure and HLA in healthy donors. Across the study: Tens of millions of unique TCRs from HLA-typed donors were held in an early release of data. Of the donors genotyped, about 410 in all, 75% to 85% fell in the Caucasian-associated ancestry cluster.

This clone was seen only once. The target antigen is unknown. General study results and limits: V- and J-gene trimming in TCR beta was tied to a missense DCLRE1C variant by an analysis performed later. Most TCR beta V segments were productive about 90% or about 30% of the time in an earlier analysis.

Looked up from germline, CDR1 is MDHEN and CDR2 is SYDVKM. Trimming pared 6 bases from V and 5 bases from J, leaving 14 bases between. The CDR3 loop spans 14 amino acids. The PCR contained 60 Vbeta and 13 Jbeta primers. The protocol was immunoSEQ multiplex PCR, while the TCRdb copy is restricted to in-frame clones and leaves out a portion. The top ten hold 4% to 4.5% of the sample, which has around 80,000 clones, approximately 60% seen once. The chain links TRBV28 to TRBJ1-5; tentative D call: TRBD1 (6 bases). The TCR sequence derives from a male donor in good health and CMV-seropositive. Sequencing was done on a sample of PBMCs. The chain's CDR3 is CASRSTGNYQPQHF. The CDR3 nucleotides read TGTGCCAGCAGATCTACAGGGAATTATCAGCCCCAGCATTTT. The full variable domain, in which reference TRBV28 and TRBJ1-5 provide the parts outside the CDR3, is DVKVTQSSRYLVKRTGEKVFLECVQDMDHENMFWYRQDPGLGLRLIYFSYDVKMKEKGDIPEGYSVSREKKERFSLILESASTNQTSMYLCASRSTGNYQPQHFGDGTRLSIL.